Each of the 11 T cell receptor beta chains below was sequenced from the same sample in a study of molecular identifiers for immune sequencing clone quantification. TCRdb re-called the PCR reads through MiXCR, storing one row per CDR3 protein. This sample has roughly 50,000 distinct CDR3 sequences, with roughly a third found just once. Sequenced sample: naive CD8+ T cells from blood, with Jurkat cell RNA spiked in. The subset was: FACS-sorted CD8+CD4-CCR7+CD45RA+ naive T cells. These TCRs come from a human donor in good health. Some libraries in this study had Jurkat cell RNA spiked in.

V gene TRBV27 combines with J gene TRBJ2-3; D not resolved. CDR3 length equals 14 residues. Germline V gene data show CDR1 as MNHEY and CDR2 as SMNVEV (reference sequence). Trimming shortened V by 1 base and J by 1 base, and 6 bases separated the two germline ends. The CDR3 bases are TGTGCCAGCAGTTTATACGTCGGCACAGATACGCAGTATTTT. This codes for CASSLYVGTDTQYF.

Note on this clonotype: A much larger clonotype is one base distant, so this may be a read error. V and J are TRBV7-8 and TRBJ2-3; D is possibly TRBD2 (6 bases). CDR1 and CDR2 from the germline V gene are SGHVS and FQNEAQ. The CDR3 covers 16 residues. The CDR3 DNA is TGTGCCGGCAGCCCTCGGCGGGACTCTAGCACAGATACGCAGTATTTT. It specifies CAGSPRRDSSTDTQYF.

The sample holds a few counts of this clonotype. V usage is TRBV20-1 and J usage is TRBJ1-1; D might be TRBD1 (5 bases). This CDR3 is 13 amino acids long. Trimming cost V 5 bases and J 3 bases, with 13 bases left between them. Germline V gene sequence: CDR1 DFQATT, CDR2 SNEGSKA (reference sequence). Here the CDR3 DNA reads TGCAGTGCTCCGGGGGAGGACTACACTGAAGCTTTCTTT. This gives the protein CSAPGEDYTEAFF.

The J gene is TRBJ2-1, the V gene TRBV25-1; D not certain. The CDR3 runs 13 residues. The V end lost 0 bases, the J end lost 9 bases, and 9 bases lay between the germline ends. Germline assignment: CDR1 MGHDK and CDR2 SYGVNS. CDR3 bases: TGTGCCAGCAGTGAATATAATCCTAGTGAGCAGTTCTTC. Residues: CASSEYNPSEQFF.

This clonotype was observed a few times. The V and J genes are TRBV6-2 or TRBV6-3 and TRBJ1-5; 8 nucleotides line up with TRBD1. The ends lost 3 bases at V and 6 bases at J; junction bases unmatched: 7. This CDR3 spans 15 amino acids. Germline lookup yields CDR1 MNHEY and CDR2 SVGEGT. As DNA, the CDR3 is TGTGCCAGCAGTTATTTCGGACAGGGCCGTCAGCCCCAGCATTTT. Translated, it gives CASSYFGQGRQPQHF.

This clonotype came up many times. The chain uses TRBV5-5 and TRBJ2-7; weak D call: TRBD2 (6 bases). Germline CDR1 SGHKS, CDR2 YYEKEE (reference sequence). V lost 1 base and J 1 base, leaving 21 bases between the germline ends. The CDR3 consists of 18 residues. The CDR3 sequence: CASSLWVWDGGVSYEQYF. CDR3 bases: TGTGCCAGCAGCTTGTGGGTCTGGGACGGCGGGGTATCCTACGAGCAGTACTTC.

This clonotype was counted at least ten times. The chain is built from TRBV28 and TRBJ1-2; no clear D. The V end lost 2 bases, the J end lost 5 bases, and 9 bases lay between the germline ends. From germline, CDR1 is MDHEN and CDR2 SYDVKM. The length of the CDR3 is 13 residues. CDR3 DNA: TGTGCCAGCAGTTTAACCCAAGTTTATGGCTACACCTTC. Its protein is CASSLTQVYGYTF.

Comment on this clonotype: The junction does not match germline at one end; this may be a read error. V and J are TRBV7-9 and TRBJ2-7; possible D gene TRBD1, 5 bases. Per the germline V gene, CDR1 is SEHNR and CDR2 is FQNEAQ (reference sequence). There are 13 residues in the CDR3. The DNA for the CDR3 is TGTGCCAGCCGCTTTCGGCAGGGCTACGAGCAGTACTTC. Translating it yields CASRFRQGYEQYF.

Comments on this clonotype: Its ends do not fully match the called genes, so a read error is possible. The chain recombines TRBV6-1 with TRBJ2-7; D not resolved. Germline V gene data show CDR1 as MNHNS and CDR2 as SASEGT. The CDR3 consists of 13 residues. CDR3 in amino acids: CASSEIFSYERYF. In DNA form, the CDR3 reads TGTGCCAGCAGTGAAATCTTTTCCTACGAGCGGTACTTC.

Points on this clonotype: The conserved closing phenylalanine or tryptophan is absent in this CDR3, likely reflecting a read error. The genes are TRBV5-1 and TRBJ1-3; D remains unclear. The germline gives CDR1 SGHRS, CDR2 YFSETQ. The CDR3 loop spans 15 amino acids. The CDR3 loop reads CASSLDLGSGNTIYL. The CDR3 nucleotides read TGCGCCAGCAGCTTGGATCTGGGGTCTGGAAACACAATATATTTA.

The chain employs TRBV4-1 and TRBJ2-1; 7 bases match TRBD1. Trimming took 0 bases from V and 5 from J; bases not matched to a gene: 13. The CDR3 is 18 amino acids. Per germline, CDR1 MGHRA and CDR2 YSYEKL. The CDR3 coding sequence is TGCGCCAGCAGCCAAGATCCCCCCCCCGACAGGGACCACAATGAGCAGTTCTTC. It codes for CASSQDPPPDRDHNEQFF.